These 32 T cell receptor beta chains were all obtained from the same sample, sequenced in a study of T cell responses to AZD1222 COVID-19 vaccine. Sequencing was performed with immunoSEQ multiplex PCR; in TCRdb, only in-frame clones are kept and a portion is missing. The repertoire holds under 200,000 clones, over 75% seen once, with less than 1.6% in the top ten. Material: peripheral blood, obtained on day 0 of AZD1222 vaccination. The receptor set was obtained from an adult in good health.

The chain carries TRBV6-1 and TRBJ2-5, with D possibly TRBD2 on 7 matching bases. The CDR3 runs to 16 residues. V lost 0 bases, J lost 4 bases, and 15 bases lay in between. The germline V gene encodes CDR1 MNHNS and CDR2 SASEGT. The CDR3 protein is CASSEARGGASETQYF. The CDR3 DNA reads TGTGCCAGCAGTGAAGCGCGAGGGGGGGCCTCAGAGACCCAGTACTTC.

This chain joins TRBV28 and TRBJ1-2; D gene uncertain. The CDR3 is 16 residues long. Trimming cost V 3 bases and J 0 bases, with 14 bases left between them. The germline gives CDR1 MDHEN, CDR2 SYDVKM. The CDR3 here is CASSFGWPRTNYGYTF. The CDR3 region has the DNA TGTGCCAGCAGTTTTGGCTGGCCTCGGACTAACTATGGCTACACCTTC.

The chain couples TRBV6-2 or TRBV6-3 to TRBJ2-7; 7 bases match TRBD1. The ends lost 2 bases at V and 3 bases at J; junction bases unmatched: 1. Germline-derived CDR1 and CDR2 are MNHEY and SVGEGT. The CDR3 is 13 residues long. The CDR3, as DNA: TGTGCCAGCAGTTACGACAGGGACTACGAGCAGTACTTC. Its protein is CASSYDRDYEQYF.

The chain has TRBV7-9 and TRBJ2-1, with 7 positions matching TRBD2. Germline loops: CDR1 SEHNR, CDR2 FQNEAQ (reference sequence). The length of the CDR3 is 16 residues. The J segment lost 7 bases and the V segment lost 5 bases, leaving 14 bases of the junction unmatched. The CDR3 nucleotides are TGTGCCAGCAGCCCCGTGGGGAGCGGGGCGTTAAATGAGCAGTTCTTC. It codes for CASSPVGSGALNEQFF.

This sequence joins TRBV10-3 and TRBJ1-5; 8 nucleotides match TRBD1. The V and J ends lost 3 bases and 7 bases, in that order; junction bases with no gene match: 8. Germline V gene data show CDR1 as ENHRY and CDR2 as SYGVKD. The CDR3 has 15 amino acids. The CDR3 sequence: CAISDGQGARQPQHF. In DNA form, the CDR3 reads TGTGCCATCAGTGACGGCCAGGGGGCTCGGCAGCCCCAGCATTTT.

This sequence joins TRBV7-3 and TRBJ2-7; 10 bases align to TRBD2. Germline V gene data show CDR1 as SGHTA and CDR2 as FQGTGA. J gave up 2 bases and V 5 bases, and 6 bases lay outside the gene matches. The CDR3 extends over 15 amino acids. This CDR3 reads CASSLLSGGAYEQYF. The CDR3 coding sequence is TGTGCCAGCAGCCTTCTGAGCGGGGGGGCCTACGAGCAGTACTTC.

The gene calls are TRBV19 and TRBJ1-1, with D possibly matching TRBD1 (5 bases). CDR3 length: 16 residues. Per germline, CDR1 LNHDA and CDR2 SQIVND (reference sequence). Trimming took 7 bases from V and 0 from J, leaving 18 bases between them. The CDR3 bases are TGTGCCAGTATCCATAGCTGGGGGAAATTGAACACTGAAGCTTTCTTT. The encoded protein is CASIHSWGKLNTEAFF.

The chain recombines TRBV7-2 with TRBJ2-3; D perhaps matches TRBD1 (6 bases). In germline, CDR1 is SGHTA, CDR2 FQGNSA. The CDR3 is made up of 14 amino acids. With 5 bases removed from V and 4 bases from J, the gap between germline ends came to 13 bases. The CDR3 here is CASSPATGADTQYF. The CDR3 bases are TGTGCCAGCAGCCCCGCGACAGGAGCAGATACGCAGTATTTT.

The chain employs TRBV9 and TRBJ1-2; possible D gene TRBD1, 6 bases. Trimming took off 2 bases at V and 4 bases at J, with 9 bases between the two ends. Germline V gives CDR1 SGDLS, CDR2 YYNGEE. The CDR3 runs to 13 residues. The CDR3 protein is CASSVKGGYGYTF. The CDR3 DNA sequence: TGTGCCAGCAGCGTCAAAGGGGGCTATGGCTACACCTTC.

Here the CDR3 DNA reads TGCGCCAGCAGCCCTCGCGCGGGGAGCAATCAGCCCCAGCATTTT. Encoded protein: CASSPRAGSNQPQHF. The gene calls are TRBV4-1 and TRBJ1-5; no reliable D call. CDR1 and CDR2 from the germline V gene are MGHRA and YSYEKL. The CDR3 extends over 15 amino acids. The V end lost 4 bases, the J end lost 1 base, and 11 bases lay between the germline ends.

The chain links TRBV28 to TRBJ2-5; D is perhaps TRBD1 (6 bases). The V gene's germline CDR1 is MDHEN and CDR2 SYDVKM. V dropped 3 bases and J dropped 7 bases, with 21 bases sitting between them. This CDR3 is 16 amino acids long. CDR3 amino acids: CASSFTSGDPLGTQYF. The CDR3, as DNA: TGTGCCAGCAGTTTTACTTCAGGGGACCCCTTAGGGACCCAGTACTTC.

The V gene is TRBV28, the J gene TRBJ1-3, with D unclear. Deletions cut 10 bases from V and 0 bases from J, with 22 bases between. The V gene's germline CDR1 is MDHEN and CDR2 SYDVKM. The CDR3 sequence is 17 residues long. CDR3 region: CATAIQPDSRSGNTIYF. CDR3 in DNA: TGTGCCACCGCAATACAGCCTGATTCCCGCTCTGGAAACACCATATATTTT. Supplemented by reference TRBV28 and TRBJ1-3, the full variable domain reads DVKVTQSSRYLVKRTGEKVFLECVQDMDHENMFWYRQDPGLGLRLIYFSYDVKMKEKGDIPEGYSVSREKKERFSLILESASTNQTSMYLCATAIQPDSRSGNTIYFGEGSWLTVV.

The gene calls are TRBV6-5 and TRBJ1-1; D unclear. The CDR3 consists of 14 residues. V lost 7 bases, J lost 0 bases, and 12 bases lay in between. Germline V gene lookup returns CDR1 MNHEY and CDR2 SVGAGI. This CDR3 is CASMGGRMNTEAFF. In DNA, the CDR3 is TGTGCCAGCATGGGAGGGAGGATGAACACTGAAGCTTTCTTT.

The rearrangement links TRBV28 to TRBJ2-3; tentative D call: TRBD2 (6 bases). CDR1 and CDR2 from the germline V gene are MDHEN and SYDVKM. With 5 bases removed from V and 3 bases from J, the gap between germline ends came to 15 bases. There are 15 residues in the CDR3. The CDR3 spells CASSTPGGETDTQYF. The CDR3, as DNA: TGTGCCAGCAGTACTCCGGGCGGGGAAACAGATACGCAGTATTTT.

J is TRBJ1-2 and V is TRBV10-3; D not resolved. CDR1 ENHRY and CDR2 SYGVKD come from the germline V gene. The V gene lost 4 bases and the J gene lost 11 bases, with 14 bases spanning the gap. The CDR3 is 12 amino acids. The CDR3, as DNA: TGTGCCATCAGTGCGGGATCCATGGGGTACACCTTC. As protein: CAISAGSMGYTF.

This sequence joins TRBV5-1 and TRBJ2-7; D ambiguous. CDR1 and CDR2 from the germline V gene are SGHRS and YFSETQ. This CDR3 region has 14 residues. V lost 3 bases and J lost 9, with 19 bases in between. CDR3 sequence reads: CASSWPCQTNGQYF. The CDR3 nucleotides are TGCGCCAGCAGCTGGCCGTGTCAGACGAACGGGCAGTACTTC.

The chain combines TRBV18 with TRBJ2-6; possible D gene TRBD1, 6 bases. V was cut by 2 bases and J by 0 bases, with 11 bases left in between. The length of the CDR3 is 17 residues. The germline CDR1 and CDR2 sequences are KGHSH and LQKENI. CDR3 DNA: TGTGCCAGCTCACCAACAGGGTCGACCTCTGGGGCCAACGTCCTGACTTTC. This codes for CASSPTGSTSGANVLTF.

The chain is built from TRBV28 and TRBJ1-2; 11 nucleotides line up with TRBD1. CDR3 length equals 16 residues. Per the germline V gene, CDR1 is MDHEN and CDR2 is SYDVKM. The V and J ends lost 7 bases and 0 bases, in that order; junction bases with no gene match: 7. The CDR3 reads CASITDRGRPNYGYTF. CDR3 coding DNA: TGTGCCAGCATAACGGACAGGGGGCGACCTAACTATGGCTACACCTTC.

This chain joins TRBV19 and TRBJ1-2; 8 positions match TRBD1. The V segment lost 6 bases and the J segment 5 bases; nucleotides outside the gene matches: 8. Germline CDR1 is LNHDA and CDR2 is SQIVND (reference sequence). The CDR3 length is 14 residues. CDR3 in DNA: TGTGCCAGTAGCGGAGGACAGGGAAGATATGGCTACACCTTC. As protein: CASSGGQGRYGYTF. Drawing the rest from reference TRBV19 and TRBJ1-2, the complete variable domain is DGGITQSPKYLFRKEGQNVTLSCEQNLNHDAMYWYRQDPGQGLRLIYYSQIVNDFQKGDIAEGYSVSREKKESFPLTVTSAQKNPTAFYLCASSGGQGRYGYTFGSGTRLTVV.

The gene calls are TRBV2 and TRBJ1-3; D gene unclear. This CDR3 comprises 22 residues. Trimming cost V 6 bases and J 0 bases, with 33 bases left between them. Germline CDR1 SNHLY, CDR2 FYNNEI. The CDR3 DNA is TGTGCCAGCAGCCGCCGAGGCCTCAGGAGAGAGACGACTAAAACCTCTGGAAACACCATATATTTT. Protein product: CASSRRGLRRETTKTSGNTIYF.

Relative to its sample, this clone is medium-sized. The V and J genes are TRBV3-1 (or the pseudogene TRBV3-2) and TRBJ2-2; perhaps TRBD2 as D (6 bases). Germline values: CDR1 LGHDT, CDR2 YNNKEL (reference sequence). This CDR3 comprises 16 residues. Trimming removed 4 bases at V and 1 base at J, with 13 bases between. CDR3 amino acids: CASSRLGGRNTGELFF. CDR3 nucleotides: TGTGCCAGCAGCCGCCTCGGGGGTCGGAACACCGGGGAGCTGTTTTTT.

V gene TRBV19 combines with J gene TRBJ1-5; 10 bases map to TRBD1. The J segment lost 1 base and the V segment lost 4 bases, leaving 4 bases of the junction unmatched. The CDR3 spans 16 residues. Germline CDR1 and CDR2: LNHDA and SQIVND (reference sequence). In nucleotides, the CDR3 is TGTGCCAGTAGTAAGACAGGGGGCGGGAGCAATCAGCCCCAGCATTTT. Residues: CASSKTGGGSNQPQHF.

The rearrangement uses TRBV11-3 and TRBJ2-3, with D possibly being TRBD2 (6 bases). CDR1 SGHNT and CDR2 YENEEA come from the germline V gene. The length of the CDR3 is 14 residues. V lost 3 bases and J lost 5, with 12 bases in between. DNA of the CDR3: TGTGCCAGCAGCTTCCCCGGGAGTGTAGATACGCAGTATTTT. It yields the protein CASSFPGSVDTQYF. Variable domain in full (rest from reference TRBV11-3 and TRBJ2-3): EAGVVQSPRYKIIEKKQPVAFWCNPISGHNTLYWYLQNLGQGPELLIRYENEEAVDDSQLPKDRFSAERLKGVDSTLKIQPAELGDSAVYLCASSFPGSVDTQYFGPGTRLTVL.

The CDR3 coding sequence is TGTGCCAGCAGAACGGACTCTGGGGCCAACGTCCTGACTTTC. It yields the protein CASRTDSGANVLTF. This chain uses TRBV6-5 with TRBJ2-6; D not resolved. The CDR3 length is 14 residues. Germline lookup yields CDR1 MNHEY and CDR2 SVGAGI. V was trimmed by 6 bases and J by 0 bases, leaving 6 bases between them.

The rearrangement joins TRBV28 to TRBJ1-2; D may be TRBD1 (6 bases). Trimming left V 6 bases short and J 4 bases short, with 15 bases between. CDR3 length: 14 amino acids. CDR1 is MDHEN, CDR2 SYDVKM, per germline. CDR3 DNA sequence: TGTGCCAGCAGAGAAACAGGGAGGGGCTATGGCTACACCTTC. Protein sequence: CASRETGRGYGYTF.

The rearrangement uses TRBV3-1 (or the pseudogene TRBV3-2) and TRBJ1-6; 9 bases agree with TRBD1. In germline, CDR1 is LGHDT, CDR2 YNNKEL (reference sequence). The CDR3 runs to 13 residues. The V and J ends lost 6 bases and 7 bases, in that order; junction bases with no gene match: 1. The CDR3 DNA reads as TGTGCCAGCAGGGGGACAGGGAATTCACCCCTCCACTTT. It specifies CASRGTGNSPLHF.

The V and J genes are TRBV25-1 and TRBJ1-2, with D unresolved. Trimming removed 1 base at V and 2 bases at J, with 5 bases between. The CDR3 totals 13 residues. The V gene's germline CDR1 is MGHDK and CDR2 SYGVNS. CDR3 residues: CASSESMNYGYTF. CDR3 nucleotide sequence: TGTGCCAGCAGTGAATCAATGAACTATGGCTACACCTTC.

This clone was seen a handful of times. The chain is built from TRBV7-9 and TRBJ2-6, with unresolved D. There are 15 residues in the CDR3. Trimming removed 0 bases at V and 3 bases at J, with 6 bases between. Per germline, CDR1 SEHNR and CDR2 FQNEAQ (reference sequence). CDR3 DNA: TGTGCCAGCAGCTTAGCCCACAGTGGGGCCAACGTCCTGACTTTC. Protein: CASSLAHSGANVLTF. Full variable domain (rest looked up from reference TRBV7-9 and TRBJ2-6): DTGVSQNPRHKITKRGQNVTFRCDPISEHNRLYWYRQTLGQGPEFLTYFQNEAQLEKSRLLSDRFSAERPKGSFSTLEIQRTEQGDSAMYLCASSLAHSGANVLTFGAGSRLTVL.

The chain is built from TRBV7-2 and TRBJ2-7, with TRBD1 matching over 7 bases. Germline CDR1 is SGHTA and CDR2 is FQGNSA. The trim removed 5 bases at V and 1 base at J, leaving 5 bases unmatched. The CDR3 is made up of 14 amino acids. The CDR3 DNA reads TGTGCCAGCAGCCCTGGACAGGCGTCCTACGAGCAGTACTTC. The encoded protein is CASSPGQASYEQYF.

The chain couples TRBV19 to TRBJ1-3; D not resolved. The ends were cut back, 3 bases at V and 0 bases at J, with 9 bases in the middle. The CDR3 runs 15 residues. In germline, CDR1 is LNHDA, CDR2 SQIVND (reference sequence). The CDR3 loop is CASSIAASSGNTIYF. In nucleotides, the CDR3 is TGTGCCAGTAGTATCGCGGCAAGCTCTGGAAACACCATATATTTT.

The chain has TRBV18 and TRBJ2-1, with D perhaps assigned TRBD1 or TRBD2 (5 bases each). Germline CDR1 and CDR2: KGHSH and LQKENI. The CDR3 is 13 amino acids. V lost 5 bases, J lost 7 bases, and 12 bases lay in between. CDR3 bases: TGTGCCAGCTCAGTCCAGGGCGGGAATGAGCAGTTCTTC. Protein: CASSVQGGNEQFF. Complete variable domain (other parts from reference TRBV18 and TRBJ2-1): NAGVMQNPRHLVRRRGQEARLRCSPMKGHSHVYWYRQLPEEGLKFMVYLQKENIIDESGMPKERFSAEFPKEGPSILRIQQVVRGDSAAYFCASSVQGGNEQFFGPGTRLTVL.

The CDR3 is CASSQLGQTSSYGYTF. In DNA form, the CDR3 reads TGTGCCAGCAGCCAATTGGGACAGACTTCTAGCTATGGCTACACCTTC. V usage is TRBV16 and J usage is TRBJ1-2, with 7 bases aligning to TRBD1. Germline values: CDR1 KGHSY, CDR2 FQNENV. J lost 4 bases, V lost 1 base, and 9 bases had no gene match. The CDR3 covers 16 residues.